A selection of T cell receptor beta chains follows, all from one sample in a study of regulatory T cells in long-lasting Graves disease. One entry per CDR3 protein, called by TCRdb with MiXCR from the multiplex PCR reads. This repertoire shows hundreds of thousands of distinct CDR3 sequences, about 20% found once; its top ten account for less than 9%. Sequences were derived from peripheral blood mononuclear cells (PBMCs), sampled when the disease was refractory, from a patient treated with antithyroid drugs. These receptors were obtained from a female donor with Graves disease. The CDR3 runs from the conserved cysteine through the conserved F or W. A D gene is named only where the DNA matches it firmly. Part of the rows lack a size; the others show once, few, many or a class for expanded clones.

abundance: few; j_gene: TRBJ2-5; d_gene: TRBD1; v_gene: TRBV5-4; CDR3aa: CASEDRGKRQETQYF; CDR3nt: TGTGCCAGCGAGGACAGGGGGAAAAGACAAGAGACCCAGTACTTC
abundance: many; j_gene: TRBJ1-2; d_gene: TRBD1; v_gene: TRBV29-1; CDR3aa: CSVEGLTGGSYGYTF; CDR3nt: TGCAGCGTTGAAGGTTTGACAGGGGGCTCCTATGGCTACACCTTC
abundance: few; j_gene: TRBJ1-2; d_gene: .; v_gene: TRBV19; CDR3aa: CASSNSGRSGSYTF; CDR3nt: TGTGCCAGTAGTAACTCGGGCAGGAGTGGGAGCTACACCTTC
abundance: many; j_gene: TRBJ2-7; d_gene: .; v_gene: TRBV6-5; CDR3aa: CASSYRGESYEQYF; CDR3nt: TGTGCCAGCAGTTACAGGGGGGAGTCCTACGAGCAGTACTTC
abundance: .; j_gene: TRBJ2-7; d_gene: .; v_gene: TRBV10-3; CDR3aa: CAVRKSSYEQYF; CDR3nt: TGTGCCGTCCGGAAGAGCTCCTACGAGCAGTACTTC
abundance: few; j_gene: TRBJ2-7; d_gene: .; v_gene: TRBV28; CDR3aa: CASSLPPGSSLDEQYF; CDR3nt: TGTGCCAGCAGTTTACCTCCGGGAAGTTCCCTCGACGAGCAGTACTTC
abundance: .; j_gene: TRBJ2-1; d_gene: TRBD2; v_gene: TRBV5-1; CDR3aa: CASSFGLAGVGDEQFF; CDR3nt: TGCGCCAGCAGCTTTGGACTAGCGGGAGTTGGTGATGAGCAGTTCTTC
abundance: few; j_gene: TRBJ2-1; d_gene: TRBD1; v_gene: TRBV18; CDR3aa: CASSPVGQGGDEQFF; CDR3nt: TGTGCCAGCTCACCGGTAGGACAGGGTGGAGATGAGCAGTTCTTC
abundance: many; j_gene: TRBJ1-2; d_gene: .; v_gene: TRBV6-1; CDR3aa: CASRGGYSPGRYGYTF; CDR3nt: TGTGCCAGCCGAGGAGGTTACTCACCAGGGCGTTATGGCTACACCTTC
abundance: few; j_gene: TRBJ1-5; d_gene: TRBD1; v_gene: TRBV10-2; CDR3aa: CASSESGQGFRQPQHF; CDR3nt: TGCGCCAGCAGTGAGTCGGGACAGGGTTTTAGGCAGCCCCAGCATTTT
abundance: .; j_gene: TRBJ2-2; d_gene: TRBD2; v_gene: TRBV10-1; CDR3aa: CASSEFRLAGEGTGELFF; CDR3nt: TGCGCCAGCAGTGAGTTTAGGCTAGCGGGAGAAGGAACCGGGGAGCTGTTTTTT
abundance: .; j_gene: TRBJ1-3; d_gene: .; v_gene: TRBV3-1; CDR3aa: CASSRGDPNTIYF; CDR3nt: TGTGCCAGCAGCCGGGGGGATCCAAACACCATATATTTT
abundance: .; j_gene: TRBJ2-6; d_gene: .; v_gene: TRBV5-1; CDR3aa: CASIDRFGTEGSGANVLTF; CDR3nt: TGCGCCAGCATCGACCGCTTCGGGACGGAGGGGTCTGGGGCCAACGTCCTGACTTTC
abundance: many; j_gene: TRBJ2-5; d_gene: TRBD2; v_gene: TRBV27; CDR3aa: CASSSRTSGSSVVGETQYF; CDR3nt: TGTGCCAGCAGTTCACGGACTAGCGGGAGTTCTGTAGTCGGAGAGACCCAGTACTTC
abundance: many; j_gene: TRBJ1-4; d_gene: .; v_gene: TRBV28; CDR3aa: CASSRTGTYEKLFF; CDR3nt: TGTGCCAGCAGCCGAACCGGGACATATGAAAAACTGTTTTTT
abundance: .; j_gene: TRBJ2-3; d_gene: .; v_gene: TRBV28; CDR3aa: CASSFTAGAGDTQYF; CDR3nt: TGTGCCAGCAGTTTCACAGCAGGGGCGGGAGATACGCAGTATTTT
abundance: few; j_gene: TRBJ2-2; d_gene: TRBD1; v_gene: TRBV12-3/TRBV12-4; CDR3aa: CASKWGTGLTGELFF; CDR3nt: TGTGCCAGCAAATGGGGGACAGGTTTGACCGGGGAGCTGTTTTTT
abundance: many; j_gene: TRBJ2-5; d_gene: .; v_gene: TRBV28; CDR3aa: CASSYRATGETQYF; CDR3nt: TGTGCCAGCAGCTACAGGGCGACTGGAGAGACCCAGTACTTC
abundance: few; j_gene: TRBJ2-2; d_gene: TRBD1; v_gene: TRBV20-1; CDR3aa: CSATGQGLDTGELFF; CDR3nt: TGCAGTGCCACGGGACAGGGCTTGGACACCGGGGAGCTGTTTTTT
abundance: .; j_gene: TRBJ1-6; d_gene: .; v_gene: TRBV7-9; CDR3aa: CASSPPGGRSSPLHF; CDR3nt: TGTGCCAGCAGCCCTCCGGGGGGGAGGAGTTCACCCCTCCACTTT
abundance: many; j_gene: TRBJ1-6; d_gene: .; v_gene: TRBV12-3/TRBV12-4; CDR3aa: CASKLHGEDSPLHF; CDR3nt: TGTGCCAGCAAATTACACGGGGAGGATTCACCCCTCCACTTT
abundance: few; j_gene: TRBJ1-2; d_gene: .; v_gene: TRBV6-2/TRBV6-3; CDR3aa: CASSYSGRGYGYTF; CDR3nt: TGTGCCAGCAGTTACTCCGGCAGGGGCTATGGCTACACCTTC
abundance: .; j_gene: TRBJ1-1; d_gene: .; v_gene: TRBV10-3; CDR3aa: CAIAGRTEAFF; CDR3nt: TGTGCCATAGCGGGGCGCACTGAAGCTTTCTTT
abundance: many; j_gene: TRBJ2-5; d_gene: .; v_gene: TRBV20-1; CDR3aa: CSAGETPGREETQYF; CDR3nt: TGCAGTGCTGGGGAAACCCCCGGGCGGGAAGAGACCCAGTACTTC
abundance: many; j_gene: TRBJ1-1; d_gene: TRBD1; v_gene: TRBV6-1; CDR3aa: CASAVTGVDTEAFF; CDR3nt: TGTGCCAGCGCTGTCACAGGGGTTGACACTGAAGCTTTCTTT
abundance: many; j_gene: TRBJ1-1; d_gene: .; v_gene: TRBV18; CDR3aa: CASSPRVNTEAFF; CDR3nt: TGTGCCAGCAGTCCCAGGGTGAACACTGAAGCTTTCTTT
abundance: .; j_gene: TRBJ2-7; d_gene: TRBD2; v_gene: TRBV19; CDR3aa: CASSVAGAVYEQYF; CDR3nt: TGTGCCAGTAGTGTAGCGGGAGCTGTATACGAGCAGTACTTC
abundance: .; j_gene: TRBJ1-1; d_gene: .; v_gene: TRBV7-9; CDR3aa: CASSHITEAFF; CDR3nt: TGTGCCAGCAGCCACATCACTGAAGCTTTCTTT
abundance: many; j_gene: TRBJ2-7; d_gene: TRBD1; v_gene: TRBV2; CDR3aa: CASSMDRAFEQYF; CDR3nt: TGTGCCAGCAGCATGGACAGGGCTTTCGAGCAGTACTTC
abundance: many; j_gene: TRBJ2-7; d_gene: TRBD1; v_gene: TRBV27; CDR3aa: CASSLAGQAFSYEQYF; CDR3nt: TGTGCCAGCAGTTTGGCGGGACAGGCCTTCTCCTACGAGCAGTACTTC
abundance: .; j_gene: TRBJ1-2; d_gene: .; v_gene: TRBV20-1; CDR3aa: CSAWSTDNYGYTF; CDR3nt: TGCAGTGCTTGGTCGACGGATAACTATGGCTACACCTTC
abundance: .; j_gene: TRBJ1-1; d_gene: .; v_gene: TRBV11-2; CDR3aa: CASNPKTGNTEAFF; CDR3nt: TGTGCCAGCAACCCGAAGACAGGGAACACTGAAGCTTTCTTT
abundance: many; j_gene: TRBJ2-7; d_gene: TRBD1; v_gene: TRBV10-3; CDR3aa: CAISTGTGGTFSSYEQYF; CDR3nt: TGTGCCATCAGTACCGGGACAGGGGGCACTTTTAGCTCCTACGAGCAGTACTTC
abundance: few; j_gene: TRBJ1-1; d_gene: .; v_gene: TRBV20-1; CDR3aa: CSAREGALVNTEAFF; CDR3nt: TGCAGTGCTAGAGAGGGGGCATTGGTGAACACTGAAGCTTTCTTT
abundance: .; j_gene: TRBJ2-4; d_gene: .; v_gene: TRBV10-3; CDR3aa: CASPGLTKLAKNIQYF; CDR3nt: TGTGCCAGCCCGGGTTTAACCAAACTAGCCAAAAACATTCAGTACTTC
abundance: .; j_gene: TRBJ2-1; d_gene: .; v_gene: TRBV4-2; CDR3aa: CASSQGRVYNEQFF; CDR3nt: TGTGCCAGCAGCCAAGGGAGGGTCTACAATGAGCAGTTCTTC
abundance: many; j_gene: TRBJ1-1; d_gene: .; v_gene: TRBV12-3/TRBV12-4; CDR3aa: CASSLASFGGPKTEAFF; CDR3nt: TGTGCCAGCAGTTTGGCGTCCTTCGGGGGGCCAAAAACTGAAGCTTTCTTT
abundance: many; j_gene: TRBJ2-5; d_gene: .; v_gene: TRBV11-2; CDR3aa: CASSRLAGETQYF; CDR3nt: TGTGCCAGCAGCCGTCTGGCAGGGGAGACCCAGTACTTC
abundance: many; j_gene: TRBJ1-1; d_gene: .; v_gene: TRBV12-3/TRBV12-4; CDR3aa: CASSLNRLAEAFF; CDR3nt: TGTGCCAGCAGTTTGAATAGGTTGGCTGAAGCTTTCTTT
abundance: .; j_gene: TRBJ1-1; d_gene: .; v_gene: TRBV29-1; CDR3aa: CSVLSRNPEAFF; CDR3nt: TGCAGCGTTTTGTCAAGGAATCCTGAAGCTTTCTTT
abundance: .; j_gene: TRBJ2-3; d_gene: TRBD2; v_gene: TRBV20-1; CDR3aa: CSLAGASDTQYF; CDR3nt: TGCAGTCTAGCGGGAGCTTCCGATACGCAGTATTTT
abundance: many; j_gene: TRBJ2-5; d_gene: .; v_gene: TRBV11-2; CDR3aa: CASSDYADAETQYF; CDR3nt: TGTGCCAGCAGCGATTATGCGGACGCAGAGACCCAGTACTTC
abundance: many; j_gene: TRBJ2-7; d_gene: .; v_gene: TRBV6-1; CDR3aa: CASSEVRQVGEQYF; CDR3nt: TGTGCCAGCAGTGAAGTGAGGCAGGTGGGGGAGCAGTACTTC
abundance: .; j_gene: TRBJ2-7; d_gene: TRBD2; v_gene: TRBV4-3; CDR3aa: CASSPSSGSGYEQYF; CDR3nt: TGCGCCAGCAGCCCATCCAGCGGGAGCGGGTACGAGCAGTACTTC
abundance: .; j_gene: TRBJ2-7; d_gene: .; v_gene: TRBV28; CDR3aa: CASSLFLGPSYEQYF; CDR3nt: TGTGCCAGCAGTTTATTCTTAGGCCCCAGCTACGAGCAGTACTTC
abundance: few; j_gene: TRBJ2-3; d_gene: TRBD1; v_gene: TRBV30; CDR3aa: CAWSPGTVTQYF; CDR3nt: TGTGCCTGGAGTCCCGGGACAGTGACGCAGTATTTT
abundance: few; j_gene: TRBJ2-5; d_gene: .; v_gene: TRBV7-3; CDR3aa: CASSHTGFGETQYF; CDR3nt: TGTGCCAGCAGCCACACAGGGTTTGGGGAGACCCAGTACTTC
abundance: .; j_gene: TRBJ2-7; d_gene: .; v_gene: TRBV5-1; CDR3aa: CASIPLPGNAYEQYF; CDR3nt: TGCGCCAGCATCCCTCTTCCAGGGAACGCCTACGAGCAGTACTTC
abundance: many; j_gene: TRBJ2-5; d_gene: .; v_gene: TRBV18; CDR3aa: CASSPFSRQETQYF; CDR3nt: TGTGCCAGCTCACCATTTTCCCGGCAAGAGACCCAGTACTTC
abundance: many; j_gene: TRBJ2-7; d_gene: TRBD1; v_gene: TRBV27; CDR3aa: CASSLGGTGNEQYF; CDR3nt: TGTGCCAGCAGTTTAGGCGGGACAGGGAACGAGCAGTACTTC
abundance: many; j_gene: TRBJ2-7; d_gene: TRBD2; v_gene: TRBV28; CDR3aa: CASRLSGSTDEQYF; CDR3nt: TGTGCCAGCAGATTGAGCGGGAGTACCGACGAGCAGTACTTC
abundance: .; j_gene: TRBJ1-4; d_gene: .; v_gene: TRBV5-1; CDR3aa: CASSFDSLNEKLFF; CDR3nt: TGCGCCAGCAGCTTTGACAGCCTGAATGAAAAACTGTTTTTT
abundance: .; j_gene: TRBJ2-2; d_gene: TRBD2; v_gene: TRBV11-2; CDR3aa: CASSLGGGPTGELFF; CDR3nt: TGTGCCAGCAGCTTAGGGGGAGGGCCTACCGGGGAGCTGTTTTTT
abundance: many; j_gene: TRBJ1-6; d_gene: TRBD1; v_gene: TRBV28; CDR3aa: CASSRDRDYNSPLHF; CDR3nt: TGTGCCAGCAGTCGCGACAGGGACTATAATTCACCCCTCCACTTT
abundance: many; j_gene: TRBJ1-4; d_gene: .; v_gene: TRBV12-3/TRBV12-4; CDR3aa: CASSFTADRVEKLFF; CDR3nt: TGTGCCAGCAGTTTTACCGCGGACCGAGTTGAAAAACTGTTTTTT